This passage covers 24 T cell receptor beta chains from one sample sequenced in a study of glioma-infiltrating T cells. Using RNA template, CDR3s of TCR alpha and beta were amplified with iRepertoire arm-PCR. TCRdb re-derived calls from the multiplex PCR reads in MiXCR, one entry per CDR3 protein. The sample lists 100,000 to 150,000 distinct CDR3 sequences, about 25% occurring once. Sequencing was done on a sample of glioma tissue, nonneoplastic brain tissue, or PBMCs (not recorded which). The receptors originated from a human donor with low-grade glioma or glioblastoma, undergoing nonglioma brain surgery, or in good health (not recorded which).

This clonotype has just a few counts. The chain combines TRBV14 with TRBJ1-1, with D hard to call. The CDR3 is made up of 13 amino acids. V gave up 0 bases and J gave up 1 base, with 3 bases separating them. Per germline, CDR1 SGHDN and CDR2 FVKESK. The CDR3 DNA reads as TGTGCCAGCAGCCAAGATACGAACACTGAAGCTTTCTTT. Residues: CASSQDTNTEAFF.

This clonotype was seen only a few times. The chain combines TRBV19 with TRBJ2-3, with D perhaps being TRBD1 or TRBD2 (5 bases each). Trimming left V 5 bases short and J 4 bases short, with 10 bases between. The CDR3 runs to 13 residues. Germline V lookup: CDR1 LNHDA, CDR2 SQIVND (reference sequence). CDR3 DNA sequence: TGTGCCAGTAGTCCGGGACCCTCAGATACGCAGTATTTT. The encoded protein is CASSPGPSDTQYF.

This clonotype was counted between two and nine times. The chain uses TRBV10-3 and TRBJ1-1, with 7 bases identical to TRBD1. The CDR3 runs 15 residues. J gave up 2 bases and V 2 bases, and 5 bases lay outside the gene matches. Germline CDR1 ENHRY, CDR2 SYGVKD. The CDR3 loop is CAISEAQGSNTEAFF. The CDR3 DNA reads TGTGCCATCAGTGAGGCACAGGGGTCAAACACTGAAGCTTTCTTT.

The rearrangement uses TRBV2 and TRBJ2-5; D tentatively fits TRBD1 or TRBD2 (5 bases each). The CDR3 covers 15 residues. The germline gives CDR1 SNHLY, CDR2 FYNNEI. The V end was cut by 7 bases, the J end by 3 bases, with 18 bases between. This CDR3 reads CASTGARDEKETQYF. The CDR3 DNA reads as TGTGCCAGCACTGGAGCCCGGGACGAAAAAGAGACCCAGTACTTC.

The table lists this clonotype with a few counts. The chain links TRBV3-1 to TRBJ1-1, with D uncertain. This CDR3 comprises 12 residues. CDR1 LGHDT and CDR2 YNNKEL come from the germline V gene (reference sequence). The V end was cut by 0 bases, the J end by 7 bases, with 6 bases between. The CDR3 nucleotides are TGTGCCAGCAGCCAAGATGTTGGTGAAGCTTTCTTT. It codes for CASSQDVGEAFF.

In this sample, this clonotype turned up many times. The rearrangement links TRBV27 to TRBJ1-3; D unclear. This CDR3 has 14 amino acids. V was trimmed by 7 bases and J by 2 bases, leaving 12 bases between them. CDR1 and CDR2 from the germline V gene are MNHEY and SMNVEV (reference sequence). CDR3 sequence reads: CASKGKLAGNTIYF. The DNA for the CDR3 is TGTGCCAGCAAGGGTAAACTGGCTGGAAACACCATATATTTT.

The rearrangement uses TRBV6-1 and TRBJ1-3; D is uncertain. The germline V and J ends were trimmed by 6 bases and 4 bases, with 10 bases remaining between them. Germline assignment: CDR1 MNHNS and CDR2 SASEGT. CDR3 length: 13 residues. Written as DNA, the CDR3 is TGTGCCAGCAGGTCTGACACCGGAAACACCATATATTTT. It yields the protein CASRSDTGNTIYF.

This clonotype appeared a few times. V gene TRBV6-1 combines with J gene TRBJ1-2, with D unresolved. CDR3 size: 14 residues. Trimming took 5 bases from V and 0 from J, leaving 10 bases between them. Germline CDR1 MNHNS, CDR2 SASEGT. This chain's CDR3 is CASSNGPANYGYTF. CDR3 nucleotides: TGTGCCAGCAGTAACGGCCCCGCTAACTATGGCTACACCTTC.

The rearrangement joins TRBV7-2 to TRBJ2-1, with TRBD2 matching 11 bases. The V segment lost 7 bases and the J segment 8 bases; nucleotides outside the gene matches: 10. The CDR3 sequence is 15 residues long. Germline V CDR1 and CDR2: SGHTA, FQGNSA. The CDR3 DNA reads as TGTGCCAGCACCCTCCTAGCGGGGGGCTTCGATGAGCAGTTCTTC. Encoded protein: CASTLLAGGFDEQFF.

This clonotype was detected many times. The chain links TRBV7-2 to TRBJ2-7, with D possibly matching TRBD1 (6 bases). CDR1 and CDR2 from the germline V gene are SGHTA and FQGNSA. V was clipped by 5 bases and J by 6 bases, with 14 bases between them. CDR3 size: 13 residues. The CDR3 DNA reads TGTGCCAGCAGCATTTACAGGGATGGCGAGCAGTACGTC. Protein product: CASSIYRDGEQYV.

The chain links TRBV5-1 to TRBJ2-3, with unresolved D. Trimming cost V 0 bases and J 1 base, with 9 bases left between them. The CDR3 is made up of 15 amino acids. The V gene's germline CDR1 is SGHRS and CDR2 YFSETQ. CDR3 protein: CASSLEVLGTDTQYF. As DNA, the CDR3 is TGCGCCAGCAGCTTGGAAGTTTTAGGCACAGATACGCAGTATTTT.

This clonotype turned up a few times. This rearrangement joins TRBV2 to TRBJ1-1; D call uncertain. This CDR3 has 12 residues. Trimming took 6 bases from V and 4 from J, leaving 9 bases between them. CDR1 is SNHLY and CDR2 is FYNNEI in the germline V gene. Written as DNA, the CDR3 is TGTGCCAGCAGGGACGACTTCACTGAAGCTTTCTTT. The encoded protein is CASRDDFTEAFF.

This clonotype was counted at least ten times. This sequence joins TRBV7-7 and TRBJ2-5, with TRBD1 as a possible D gene (6 bases). The CDR3 extends over 13 amino acids. Trimming cost V 2 bases and J 4 bases, with 8 bases left between them. The germline V gene encodes CDR1 SSHAT and CDR2 FNYEAQ (reference sequence). The CDR3 loop is CASSLQGSETQYF. For the CDR3, the DNA is TGTGCCAGCAGCTTACAGGGGTCAGAGACCCAGTACTTC.

The chain carries TRBV7-2 and TRBJ1-1, with 7 bases fitting TRBD1. The V segment lost 4 bases and the J segment 4 bases; nucleotides outside the gene matches: 15. Per the germline V gene, CDR1 is SGHTA and CDR2 is FQGNSA. The CDR3 spans 17 residues. CDR3: CASSYRWATGASTEAFF. In DNA, the CDR3 is TGTGCCAGCAGCTACCGCTGGGCTACAGGGGCGAGCACTGAAGCTTTCTTT. Complete variable domain (other parts from reference TRBV7-2 and TRBJ1-1): GAGVSQSPSNKVTEKGKDVELRCDPISGHTALYWYRQSLGQGLEFLIYFQGNSAPDKSGLPSDRFSAERTGGSVSTLTIQRTQQEDSAVYLCASSYRWATGASTEAFFGQGTRLTVV.

This clonotype has at least ten counts. The CDR3 nucleotides are TGCAGTGCTAGGAAGGGGCAGCAAAGGACTGAAGCTTTCTTT. This translates into CSARKGQQRTEAFF. This chain links TRBV20-1 with TRBJ1-1; D might be TRBD1 (5 bases). The V end lost 3 bases, the J end lost 5 bases, and 16 bases lay between the germline ends. CDR3 length: 14 residues. Germline lookup yields CDR1 DFQATT and CDR2 SNEGSKA (reference sequence).

The table lists this clonotype with a few counts. The chain employs TRBV9 and TRBJ2-1; D gene ambiguous. The CDR3 loop spans 13 amino acids. Germline V gives CDR1 SGDLS, CDR2 YYNGEE. V was cut by 0 bases and J by 10 bases, with 11 bases left in between. DNA of the CDR3: TGTGCCAGCAGCGTAGACCGGCCCATAGAGCAGTTCTTC. Translated, it gives CASSVDRPIEQFF.

This clonotype was seen ten or more times. This chain links TRBV27 with TRBJ2-2, with D hard to call. Germline-derived CDR1 and CDR2 are MNHEY and SMNVEV (reference sequence). V was cut by 4 bases and J by 2 bases, with 8 bases left in between. This CDR3 has 14 residues. The CDR3 here is CASSSGFNTGELFF. The CDR3 region has the DNA TGTGCCAGCAGTTCTGGCTTCAACACCGGGGAGCTGTTTTTT.

This clonotype was recorded many times. The chain couples TRBV25-1 to TRBJ1-6; no definite D call. Looked up from germline, CDR1 is MGHDK and CDR2 is SYGVNS. V lost 4 bases and J lost 14, with 9 bases in between. The CDR3 totals 11 residues. The CDR3 sequence: CASSVQWTLHF. The CDR3 DNA is TGTGCCAGCAGTGTACAGTGGACCCTCCACTTT.

This clonotype was detected only a few times. The genes are TRBV7-2 and TRBJ1-4; D gene uncertain. V was trimmed by 2 bases and J by 0 bases, leaving 7 bases between them. Germline V gene data show CDR1 as SGHTA and CDR2 as FQGNSA. This CDR3 is 15 amino acids long. The CDR3 sequence is CASSLSAATNEKLFF. Here the CDR3 DNA reads TGTGCCAGCAGCTTAAGTGCTGCAACTAATGAAAAACTGTTTTTT.

This clonotype was detected only a few times. This chain links TRBV24-1 with TRBJ1-2; maybe TRBD1 (6 bases). The CDR3 sequence is 12 residues long. Per germline, CDR1 KGHDR and CDR2 SFDVKD. CDR3 bases: TGTGCACAAAAAAGGGGGAACTATGGCTACACCTTC. It specifies CAQKRGNYGYTF.

On this clonotype: A read error may explain this, as a much larger clone is one base away. The CDR3 end shows no conserved phenylalanine or tryptophan, and so a read error is likely. The chain carries TRBV7-2 and TRBJ1-5, with D unclear. The CDR3 contains 12 residues. CDR1 and CDR2 (germline): SGHTA, FQGNSA. The V end lost 5 bases, the J end lost 3 bases, and 5 bases lay between the germline ends. The CDR3 region is CASSTLNQPQHL. The CDR3 DNA sequence: TGTGCCAGCAGCACCCTCAATCAGCCCCAGCATCTT.

The chain is built from TRBV2 and TRBJ1-5, with 8 bases lining up with TRBD1. After removal of 7 bases from V and 4 bases from J, the junction contained 6 bases not matched to a gene. The CDR3 totals 14 residues. The V gene's germline CDR1 is SNHLY and CDR2 FYNNEI. The CDR3: CASMRDRRNQPQHF. The CDR3 DNA is TGTGCCAGCATGCGGGACAGGAGGAATCAGCCCCAGCATTTT.

There are a few counts of this clonotype. This sequence joins TRBV19 and TRBJ1-4; no reliable D call. CDR3 length: 12 amino acids. V lost 6 bases and J 5 bases, leaving 7 bases between the germline ends. Per germline, CDR1 LNHDA and CDR2 SQIVND (reference sequence). CDR3 in DNA: TGTGCCAGTAGGTCGCTGAATGAAAAACTGTTTTTT. Amino acid sequence: CASRSLNEKLFF.

This clonotype has just a few counts. The V and J genes are TRBV12-3 or TRBV12-4 and TRBJ1-4; D is perhaps TRBD1 (5 bases). Trimming removed 3 bases from V and 6 bases from J, with 17 bases in between. The CDR3 runs to 16 residues. The CDR3 DNA is TGTGCCAGCAGTTTTGGTTCTTGGGGGTCGTATGAAAAACTGTTTTTT. It is translated as CASSFGSWGSYEKLFF.